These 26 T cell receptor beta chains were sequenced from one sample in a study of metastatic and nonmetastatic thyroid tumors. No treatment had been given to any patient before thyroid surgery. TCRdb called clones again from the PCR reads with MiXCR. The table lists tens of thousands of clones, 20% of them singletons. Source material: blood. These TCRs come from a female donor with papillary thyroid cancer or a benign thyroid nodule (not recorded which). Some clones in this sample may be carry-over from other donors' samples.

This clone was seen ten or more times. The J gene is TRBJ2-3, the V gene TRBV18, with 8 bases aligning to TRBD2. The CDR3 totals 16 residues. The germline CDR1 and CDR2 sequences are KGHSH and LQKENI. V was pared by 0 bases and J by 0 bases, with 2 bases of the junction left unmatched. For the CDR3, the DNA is TGTGCCAGCTCACCACCGCCTAGCGGGAGCACAGATACGCAGTATTTT. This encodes CASSPPPSGSTDTQYF.

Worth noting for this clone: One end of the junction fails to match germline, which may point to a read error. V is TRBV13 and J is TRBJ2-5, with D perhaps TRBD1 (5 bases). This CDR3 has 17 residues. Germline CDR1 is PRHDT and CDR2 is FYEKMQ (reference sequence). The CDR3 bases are TGTGCCAGCACCTTAGAGAGTTCGGGCAGGGTCCAAGAGGCCCAGTACTTC. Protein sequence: CASTLESSGRVQEAQYF. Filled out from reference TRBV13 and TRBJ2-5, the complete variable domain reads AAGVIQSPRHLIKEKRETATLKCYPIPRHDTVYWYQQGPGQDPQFLISFYEKMQSDKGSIPDRFSAQQFSDYHSELNMSSLELGDSALYFCASTLESSGRVQEAQYFGPGTRLLVL.

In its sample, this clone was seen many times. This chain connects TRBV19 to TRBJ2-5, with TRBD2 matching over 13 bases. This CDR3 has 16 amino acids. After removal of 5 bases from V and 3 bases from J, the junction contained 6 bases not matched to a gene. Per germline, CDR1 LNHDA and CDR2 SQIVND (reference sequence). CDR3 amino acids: CASSPRLAGGEETQYF. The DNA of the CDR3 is TGTGCCAGTAGTCCCCGACTAGCGGGAGGAGAAGAGACCCAGTACTTC.

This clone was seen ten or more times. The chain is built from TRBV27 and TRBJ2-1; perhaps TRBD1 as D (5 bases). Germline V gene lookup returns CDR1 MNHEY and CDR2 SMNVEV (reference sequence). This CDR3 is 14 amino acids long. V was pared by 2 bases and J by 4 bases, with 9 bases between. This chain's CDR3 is CASSLDRPYNEQFF. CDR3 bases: TGTGCCAGCAGTTTAGACAGACCTTACAATGAGCAGTTCTTC.

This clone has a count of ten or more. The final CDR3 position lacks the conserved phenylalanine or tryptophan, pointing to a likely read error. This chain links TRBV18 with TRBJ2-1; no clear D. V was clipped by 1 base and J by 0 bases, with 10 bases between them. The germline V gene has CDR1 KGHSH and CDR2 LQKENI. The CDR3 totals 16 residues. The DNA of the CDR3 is TGTGCCAGCTCACCACGGTTGGGTAGCTCCTACAATGAGCAGTTCCTC. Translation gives CASSPRLGSSYNEQFL.

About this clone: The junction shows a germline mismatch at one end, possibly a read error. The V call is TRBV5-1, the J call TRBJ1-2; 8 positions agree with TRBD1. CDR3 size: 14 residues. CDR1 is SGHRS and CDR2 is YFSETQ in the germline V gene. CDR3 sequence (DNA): TGCGCCAGTCGACAGGGGTCGAGTAACTATGGCTTCACCTTC. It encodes CASRQGSSNYGFTF.

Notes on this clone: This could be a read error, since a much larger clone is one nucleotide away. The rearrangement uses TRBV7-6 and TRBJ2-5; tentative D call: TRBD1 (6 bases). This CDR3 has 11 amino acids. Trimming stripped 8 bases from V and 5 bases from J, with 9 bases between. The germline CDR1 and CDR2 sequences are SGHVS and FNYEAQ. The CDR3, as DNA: TGTGCCAGCGTGGGGGCTGAGACCCAGTACTTC. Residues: CASVGAETQYF.

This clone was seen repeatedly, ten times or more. The CDR3 coding sequence is TGTGCCAGCAGCCAAAAGGGGACAGGGTCCGATGAGCAGTTCTTC. Its protein product is CASSQKGTGSDEQFF. The gene calls are TRBV3-1 and TRBJ2-1, with TRBD1 identical over 9 bases. Germline CDR1 reads LGHDT; CDR2 reads YNNKEL (reference sequence). Trimming removed 2 bases from V and 8 bases from J; junction bases left unmatched: 7. The CDR3 has 15 residues.

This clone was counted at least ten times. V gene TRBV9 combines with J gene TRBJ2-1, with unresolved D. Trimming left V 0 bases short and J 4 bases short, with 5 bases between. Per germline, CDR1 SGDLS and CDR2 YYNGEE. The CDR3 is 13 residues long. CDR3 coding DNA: TGTGCCAGCAGCGTAGGTGATTACAATGAGCAGTTCTTC. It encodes CASSVGDYNEQFF.

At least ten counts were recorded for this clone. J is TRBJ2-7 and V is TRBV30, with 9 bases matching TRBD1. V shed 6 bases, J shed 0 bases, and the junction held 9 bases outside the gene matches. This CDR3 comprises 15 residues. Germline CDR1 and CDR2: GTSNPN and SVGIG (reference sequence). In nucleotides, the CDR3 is TGTGCCTGTAACATAGACAGGGGGGTCTCCTACGAGCAGTACTTC. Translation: CACNIDRGVSYEQYF.

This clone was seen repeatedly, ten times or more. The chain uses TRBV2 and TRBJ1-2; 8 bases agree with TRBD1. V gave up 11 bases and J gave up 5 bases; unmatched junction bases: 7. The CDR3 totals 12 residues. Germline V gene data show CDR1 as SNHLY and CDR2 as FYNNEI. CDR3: CASQGQAYGYTF. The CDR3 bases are TGTGCCTCCCAGGGACAGGCTTATGGCTACACCTTC.

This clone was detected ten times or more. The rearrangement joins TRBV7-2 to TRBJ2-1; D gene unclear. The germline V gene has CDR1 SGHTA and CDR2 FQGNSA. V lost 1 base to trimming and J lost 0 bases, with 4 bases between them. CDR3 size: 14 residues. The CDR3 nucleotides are TGTGCCAGCAGCTTAGAGGACTCCTACAATGAGCAGTTCTTC. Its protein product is CASSLEDSYNEQFF.

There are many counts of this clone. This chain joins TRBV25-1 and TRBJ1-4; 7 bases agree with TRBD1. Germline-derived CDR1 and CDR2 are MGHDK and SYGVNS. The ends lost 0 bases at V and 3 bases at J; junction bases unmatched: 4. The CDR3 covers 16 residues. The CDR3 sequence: CASSEYWTGANEKLFF. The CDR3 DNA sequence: TGTGCCAGCAGTGAATACTGGACAGGCGCTAATGAAAAACTGTTTTTT.

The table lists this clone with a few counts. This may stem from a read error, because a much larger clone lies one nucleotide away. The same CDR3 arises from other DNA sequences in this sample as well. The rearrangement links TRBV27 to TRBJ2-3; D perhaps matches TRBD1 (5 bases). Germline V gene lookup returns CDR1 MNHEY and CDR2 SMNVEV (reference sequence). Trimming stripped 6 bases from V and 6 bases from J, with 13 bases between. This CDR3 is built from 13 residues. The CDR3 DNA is TGTGCCAGCAGGCAAAGGGGTTCCGATACGCAGTATTTT. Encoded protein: CASRQRGSDTQYF.

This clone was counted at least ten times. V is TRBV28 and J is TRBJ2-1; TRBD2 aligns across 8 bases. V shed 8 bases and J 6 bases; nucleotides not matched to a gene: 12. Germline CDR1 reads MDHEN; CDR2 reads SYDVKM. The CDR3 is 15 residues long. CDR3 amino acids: CASSEYSGGSNEQFF. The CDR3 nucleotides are TGTGCCAGCTCCGAGTATTCGGGAGGGAGCAATGAGCAGTTCTTC.

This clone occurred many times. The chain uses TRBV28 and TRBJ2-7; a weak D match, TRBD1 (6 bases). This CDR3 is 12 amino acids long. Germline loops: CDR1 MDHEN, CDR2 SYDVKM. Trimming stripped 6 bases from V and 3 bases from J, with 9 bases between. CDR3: CASRQGLYEQYF. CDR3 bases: TGTGCCAGCAGGCAGGGGCTCTACGAGCAGTACTTC. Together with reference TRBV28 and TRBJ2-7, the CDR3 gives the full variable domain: DVKVTQSSRYLVKRTGEKVFLECVQDMDHENMFWYRQDPGLGLRLIYFSYDVKMKEKGDIPEGYSVSREKKERFSLILESASTNQTSMYLCASRQGLYEQYFGPGTRLTVT.

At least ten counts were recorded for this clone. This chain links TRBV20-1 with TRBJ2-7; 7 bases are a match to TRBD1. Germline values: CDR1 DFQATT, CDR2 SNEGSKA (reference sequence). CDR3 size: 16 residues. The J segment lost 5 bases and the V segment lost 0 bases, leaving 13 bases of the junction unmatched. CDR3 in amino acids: CSARDEPRDSLNEQYF. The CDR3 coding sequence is TGCAGTGCTAGAGATGAACCCCGGGACAGTTTGAACGAGCAGTACTTC.

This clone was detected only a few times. The CDR3 nucleotides are TGTGCCAGTAGGGACGGGAATAGCGGGTACAATGAGCAGTTCTTC. Its translation is CASRDGNSGYNEQFF. This rearrangement joins TRBV19 to TRBJ2-1; 7 bases match TRBD2. J gave up 4 bases and V 6 bases, and 9 bases lay outside the gene matches. The CDR3 contains 15 residues. The germline V gene encodes CDR1 LNHDA and CDR2 SQIVND (reference sequence). The whole variable domain, remainder taken from reference TRBV19 and TRBJ2-1, is DGGITQSPKYLFRKEGQNVTLSCEQNLNHDAMYWYRQDPGQGLRLIYYSQIVNDFQKGDIAEGYSVSREKKESFPLTVTSAQKNPTAFYLCASRDGNSGYNEQFFGPGTRLTVL.

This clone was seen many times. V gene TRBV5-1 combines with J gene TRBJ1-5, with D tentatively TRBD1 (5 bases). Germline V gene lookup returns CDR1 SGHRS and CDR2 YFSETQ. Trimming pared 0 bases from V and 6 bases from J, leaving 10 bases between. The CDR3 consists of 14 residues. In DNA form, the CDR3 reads TGCGCCAGCAGCTTGGGAGGGGAACGTCAGCCCCAGCATTTT. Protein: CASSLGGERQPQHF.

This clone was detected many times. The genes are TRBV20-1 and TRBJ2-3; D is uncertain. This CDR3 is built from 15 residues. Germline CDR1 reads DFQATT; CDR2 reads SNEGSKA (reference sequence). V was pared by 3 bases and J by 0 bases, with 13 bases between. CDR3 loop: CSASPPVGSTDTQYF. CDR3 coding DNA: TGCAGTGCTAGTCCCCCCGTCGGGAGCACAGATACGCAGTATTTT.

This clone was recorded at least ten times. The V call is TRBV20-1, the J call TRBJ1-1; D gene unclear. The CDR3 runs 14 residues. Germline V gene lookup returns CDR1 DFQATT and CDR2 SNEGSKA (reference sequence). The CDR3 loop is CSEKLGIMNTEAFF. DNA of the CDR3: TGCAGCGAGAAACTCGGTATCATGAACACTGAAGCTTTCTTT.

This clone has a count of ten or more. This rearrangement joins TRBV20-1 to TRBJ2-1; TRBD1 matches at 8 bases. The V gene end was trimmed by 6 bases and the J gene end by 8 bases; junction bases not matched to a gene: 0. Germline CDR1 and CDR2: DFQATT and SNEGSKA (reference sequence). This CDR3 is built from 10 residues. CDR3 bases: TGCAGTGCGACAGGGGATGAGCAGTTCTTC. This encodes CSATGDEQFF.

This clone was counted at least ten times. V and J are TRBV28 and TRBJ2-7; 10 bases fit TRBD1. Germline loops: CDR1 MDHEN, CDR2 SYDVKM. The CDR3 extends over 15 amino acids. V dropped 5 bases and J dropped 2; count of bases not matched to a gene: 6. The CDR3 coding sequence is TGTGCCAGCAGTACCCGGGACAGGGGAACCTACGAGCAGTACTTC. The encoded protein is CASSTRDRGTYEQYF.

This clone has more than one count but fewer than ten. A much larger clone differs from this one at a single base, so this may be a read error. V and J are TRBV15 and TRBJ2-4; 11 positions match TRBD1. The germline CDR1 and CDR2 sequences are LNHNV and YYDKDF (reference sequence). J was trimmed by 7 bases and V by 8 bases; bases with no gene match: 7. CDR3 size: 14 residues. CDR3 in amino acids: CATYIRDRGNIQYF. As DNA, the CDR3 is TGTGCCACCTACATCCGGGACAGGGGGAACATTCAGTACTTC.

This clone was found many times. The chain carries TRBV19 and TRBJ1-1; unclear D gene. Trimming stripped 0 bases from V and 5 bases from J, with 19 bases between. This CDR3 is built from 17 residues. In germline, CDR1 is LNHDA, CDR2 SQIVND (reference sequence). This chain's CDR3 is CASSIEAWTEGKTEAFF. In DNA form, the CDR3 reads TGTGCCAGTAGTATAGAGGCATGGACGGAGGGTAAGACTGAAGCTTTCTTT.

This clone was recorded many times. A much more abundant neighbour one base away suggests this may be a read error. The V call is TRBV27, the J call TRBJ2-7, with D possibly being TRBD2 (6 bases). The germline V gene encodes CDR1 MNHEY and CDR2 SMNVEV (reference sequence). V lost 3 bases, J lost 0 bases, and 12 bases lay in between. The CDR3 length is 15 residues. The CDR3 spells CASSFLAAHSYEQYF. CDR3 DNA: TGTGCCAGCAGTTTCTTAGCGGCCCACTCCTACGAGCAGTACTTC.